The text below deals with one TCR beta chain. Its target is unknown. Relative to the germline gene, one junction end is altered; a read error may explain this. MiXCR was run by TCRdb on the 5' RACE reads, yielding one entry per CDR3 protein. The table shows about 240,000 distinct CDR3 sequences, with approximately 11% occurring only once. This entry comes from a study of identical twins. Findings of the study overall: Twins showed weaker excess sharing in their beta out-of-frame sequences.

Germline V gene data show CDR1 as SGHDN and CDR2 as FVKESK. The CDR3 loop spans 14 amino acids. A further study also used this sample, focusing on yellow fever vaccine responses in identical twins.

The sample comprised memory (CD45RO+) T cells sorted from blood. The sequence was collected from a woman younger than 30 in good health. The chain couples TRBV14 to TRBJ2-1; the D gene is possibly TRBD2 (6 bases). CDR3 sequence reads: CASSQASLGGERLF. The CDR3 coding sequence is TGTGCCAGCAGCCAAGCTAGCCTTGGCGGGGAGCGGCTCTTC.